The 5 T cell receptor beta chains below all came from one sample that was sequenced in a study of blood T cell repertoires in COVID-19. Clones were read by immunoSEQ multiplex PCR, and TCRdb kept only the in-frame ones, dropping some. The sample has hundreds of thousands of clones, about four fifths seen once. What was sequenced was peripheral blood. Receptors originate from a woman older than 75 with COVID-19, enrolled during active disease.

V gene TRBV5-1 combines with J gene TRBJ2-3; 7 nucleotides match TRBD1. Trimming took 5 bases from V and 7 from J; bases not matched to a gene: 10. CDR1 is SGHRS, CDR2 YFSETQ, per germline. The CDR3 loop spans 14 amino acids. CDR3 loop: CASREAGGYNTQYF. CDR3 sequence (DNA): TGCGCCAGCAGGGAGGCAGGGGGTTACAATACGCAGTATTTT.

A note on this clone: Other DNA sequences in this specimen translate into the identical CDR3. The gene calls are TRBV27 and TRBJ1-4; D gene unclear. Trimming took 2 bases from V and 8 from J, leaving 12 bases between them. Germline V gene lookup returns CDR1 MNHEY and CDR2 SMNVEV (reference sequence). The CDR3 consists of 14 residues. CDR3 in amino acids: CASSLGGLGEKLFF. For the CDR3, the DNA is TGTGCCAGCAGTTTAGGAGGGCTTGGGGAAAAACTGTTTTTT.

The chain is built from TRBV3-1 (or the pseudogene TRBV3-2) and TRBJ2-1; the D is unclear. The V end was cut by 4 bases, the J end by 0 bases, with 7 bases between. The germline V gene encodes CDR1 LGHDT and CDR2 YNNKEL (reference sequence). This CDR3 contains 14 residues. This CDR3 is CASSLVSSYNEQFF. CDR3 nucleotide sequence: TGTGCCAGCAGCCTCGTGAGCTCCTACAATGAGCAGTTCTTC.

V is TRBV7-3 and J is TRBJ2-5, with 11 bases fitting TRBD2. This CDR3 comprises 15 residues. The germline CDR1 and CDR2 sequences are SGHTA and FQGTGA. V dropped 5 bases and J dropped 3; count of bases not matched to a gene: 5. The CDR3 bases are TGTGCCAGCAGCCACGGGACTAGCGGTAAAGAGACCCAGTACTTC. Residues: CASSHGTSGKETQYF.

V gene TRBV13 combines with J gene TRBJ1-2, with D hard to call. V was cut by 3 bases and J by 2 bases, with 7 bases left in between. Germline CDR1 PRHDT, CDR2 FYEKMQ (reference sequence). The length of the CDR3 is 13 residues. The chain's CDR3 is CASSLAGNYGYTF. The CDR3 DNA reads as TGTGCCAGCAGCTTGGCGGGAAACTATGGCTACACCTTC.